The 2 T cell receptor beta chains below come from one sample, sequenced in a study of response to subunit inactivated influenza vaccine. TCRdb re-derived calls from the RT-PCR reads in MiXCR, one entry per CDR3 protein. This table has around 650,000 distinct CDR3 sequences, about 15% appearing once. The starting material was PBMCs from blood, obtained roughly 13 days after vaccination. The receptors derive from a man aged 50-59 years who received an inactivated influenza vaccine.

Remarks on this clonotype: A read error may produce the germline difference seen at one junction end. The V call is TRBV7-6, the J call TRBJ2-1; unclear D gene. Per the germline V gene, CDR1 is SGHVS and CDR2 is FNYEAQ. The CDR3 totals 13 residues. The CDR3 loop reads CGSSSVGVYEQFF. In nucleotides, the CDR3 is TGTGGCAGCAGCTCCGTTGGGGTATATGAGCAGTTCTTC. The entire variable domain, with the rest obtained from reference TRBV7-6 and TRBJ2-1, is as follows: GAGVSQSPRYKVTKRGQDVALRCDPISGHVSLYWYRQALGQGPEFLTYFNYEAQQDKSGLPNDRFSAERPEGSISTLTIQRTEQRDSAMYRCGSSSVGVYEQFFGPGTRLTVL.

The rearrangement uses TRBV6-1 and TRBJ1-5, with a tentative D call TRBD1 (5 bases). CDR1 and CDR2 from the germline V gene are MNHNS and SASEGT. Trimming removed 6 bases from V and 3 bases from J, with 15 bases in between. The CDR3 extends over 15 amino acids. In nucleotides, the CDR3 is TGTGCCAGCAGGTCCCGGGGCGACCACAATCAGCCCCAGCATTTT. Its translation: CASRSRGDHNQPQHF.